These 11 T cell receptor beta chains came from one sample sequenced in a study of beta chain features in type 1 diabetes (dated by TCRdb to the late 2010s). Libraries came from the immunoSEQ multiplex PCR assay. The entire amount of isolated RNA was reverse transcribed using the High Capacity cDNA Reverse Transcription Kit, so the sequenced TCRB transcripts were expressed ones. This immuneACCESS table, as held by TCRdb, lists in-frame sequences with V and J called but not all clones. Of the missing ones, under half trace to an unresolved V gene in checked studies; the others have no known cause. This sample gives about 400,000 clones in total; around an eighth of them show up just once. Together, the top ten hold 0.017% of the sample. The sequenced material came from naive CD4+ T cells from blood. Interpreted using the paper, the cell subset or site label stands for: true naive CD4+ T cells. The source of these receptors is a man aged 18 to 29 in good health.

This clone showed up just a few times. The chain uses TRBV5-4 and TRBJ2-1; tentatively, D is TRBD2 (6 bases). The CDR3 is 15 amino acids. V was cut by 5 bases and J by 7 bases, with 19 bases left in between. CDR1 is SGHNT, CDR2 YYREEE, per germline (reference sequence). CDR3 protein: CASSRSPRGRNEQFF. The CDR3 nucleotides are TGTGCCAGCAGTCGCAGCCCTCGGGGGAGGAATGAGCAGTTCTTC.

This clone was counted a single time. The chain employs TRBV4-2 and TRBJ2-7, with TRBD2 matching 9 bases. Looked up from germline, CDR1 is LGHNA and CDR2 is YNFKEQ. Trimming cost V 5 bases and J 5 bases; bases outside gene matches: 7. The CDR3 covers 14 residues. The CDR3 is CASSLRGGQHEQYF. The DNA of the CDR3 is TGTGCCAGCAGCTTGCGGGGGGGCCAGCACGAGCAGTACTTC.

The chain combines TRBV28 with TRBJ2-1, with D perhaps TRBD2 (6 bases). This CDR3 has 18 residues. V lost 1 base and J lost 0, with 16 bases in between. CDR1 and CDR2 (germline): MDHEN, SYDVKM. The CDR3 loop reads CASSLLGGRRSSYNEQFF. CDR3 nucleotide sequence: TGTGCCAGCAGTTTATTGGGAGGACGGAGGAGCTCCTACAATGAGCAGTTCTTC.

For this clone: Other DNA sequences from this sample encode an identical CDR3 as well. The DNA of the CDR3 is TGTGCCAGCAGCTGGGGACAGAACTATGGCTACACCTTC. It specifies CASSWGQNYGYTF. V and J are TRBV28 and TRBJ1-2; 7 bases align to TRBD1. Trimming at V came to 6 bases and at J to 2 bases, leaving 3 bases not matched to a gene. The CDR3 contains 13 residues. CDR1 and CDR2 from the germline V gene are MDHEN and SYDVKM.

This rearrangement joins TRBV5-1 to TRBJ2-7, with 11 bases matching TRBD2. V trimming: 3 bases; J trimming: 4 bases; junction bases outside the gene matches: 9. Germline CDR1 and CDR2: SGHRS and YFSETQ. The CDR3 consists of 16 residues. The CDR3 loop reads CASSWGSGTSGYEQYF. As DNA, the CDR3 is TGCGCCAGCAGCTGGGGGTCAGGGACTAGCGGTTACGAGCAGTACTTC.

This clone was counted only a few times. The CDR3 bases are TGTGCCAGCAGCCTCGACCTTGCGGGTGGCTACACCTTC. As protein: CASSLDLAGGYTF. V is TRBV28 and J is TRBJ1-2; D is uncertain. The CDR3 extends over 13 amino acids. V was trimmed by 6 bases and J by 7 bases, leaving 15 bases between them. Germline CDR1 is MDHEN and CDR2 is SYDVKM.

This rearrangement joins TRBV4-2 to TRBJ2-1; 14 bases match TRBD2. This CDR3 contains 15 residues. The V gene end was trimmed by 8 bases and the J gene end by 3 bases; junction bases not matched to a gene: 3. Germline-derived CDR1 and CDR2 are LGHNA and YNFKEQ. The CDR3 here is CASPGLAGVYNEQFF. CDR3 bases: TGTGCCAGCCCGGGACTAGCGGGAGTCTACAATGAGCAGTTCTTC.

This clone appeared a few times. The chain has TRBV5-4 and TRBJ2-2, with D perhaps TRBD1 (7 bases). The CDR3 contains 13 residues. CDR1 is SGHNT, CDR2 YYREEE, per germline (reference sequence). V was trimmed by 4 bases and J by 8 bases, leaving 12 bases between them. CDR3 sequence reads: CASSVQGGGELFF. CDR3 nucleotides: TGTGCCAGCAGCGTCCAGGGGGGAGGGGAGCTGTTTTTT. Drawing the rest from reference TRBV5-4 and TRBJ2-2, the complete variable domain is ETGVTQSPTHLIKTRGQQVTLRCSSQSGHNTVSWYQQALGQGPQFIFQYYREEENGRGNFPPRFSGLQFPNYSSELNVNALELDDSALYLCASSVQGGGELFFGEGSRLTVL.

This clone was observed a few times. CDR3 amino acids: CAISDQGDRGTQYF. The CDR3 coding sequence is TGTGCCATCAGTGACCAGGGGGACCGGGGGACCCAGTACTTC. The chain recombines TRBV10-3 with TRBJ2-5; 7 bases fit TRBD1. Germline V CDR1 and CDR2: ENHRY, SYGVKD. J gave up 7 bases and V 3 bases, and 8 bases lay outside the gene matches. The CDR3 is 14 residues long.

This clone was recorded a few times. This sequence joins TRBV5-4 and TRBJ2-7; 8 bases map to TRBD2. Germline V gene lookup returns CDR1 SGHNT and CDR2 YYREEE (reference sequence). With V trimmed by 0 bases and J by 1 base, 9 bases remained unmatched. The CDR3 is made up of 17 amino acids. The CDR3, as DNA: TGTGCCAGCAGCTTGGCGATCGGGGGGGGCCGGTCCTACGAGCAGTACTTC. It is translated as CASSLAIGGGRSYEQYF. The whole variable domain, remainder taken from reference TRBV5-4 and TRBJ2-7, is ETGVTQSPTHLIKTRGQQVTLRCSSQSGHNTVSWYQQALGQGPQFIFQYYREEENGRGNFPPRFSGLQFPNYSSELNVNALELDDSALYLCASSLAIGGGRSYEQYFGPGTRLTVT.

A few counts support this clone. This sequence joins TRBV25-1 and TRBJ2-5; 7 bases align to TRBD1. The CDR3 consists of 14 residues. The V gene end was trimmed by 4 bases and the J gene end by 5 bases; junction bases not matched to a gene: 7. Germline V gene data show CDR1 as MGHDK and CDR2 as SYGVNS. The CDR3 loop is CASSVLGGAETQYF. In nucleotides, the CDR3 is TGTGCCAGCAGTGTTCTAGGGGGCGCGGAGACCCAGTACTTC.